A selection of T cell receptor beta chains follows, all from one sample in a study of molecular identifiers for immune sequencing clone quantification. TCRdb re-called the PCR reads through MiXCR, storing one row per CDR3 protein. The data show about 640,000 distinct CDR3 sequences, 15% to 20% seen once. The sequencing input was naive CD8+ T cells from blood, with Jurkat cell RNA spiked in. The receptors derive from a human donor in good health. Some libraries in this study had Jurkat cell RNA spiked in. Both conserved end residues are part of each CDR3. Each record gives: CDR3 DNA, CDR3 protein, J gene, D gene, clone size, V gene. D genes are given only for firm matches. Part of the rows lack a size; the others show once, few, many or a class for expanded clones.

TGTGCCAGCAGCAATACGTGGCAGGGGAATTCACCCCTCCACTTT	CASSNTWQGNSPLHF	TRBJ1-6	NA	NA	TRBV27
TGTGCCAGCAGAAGGCTCAGGGGTCTGGCGGATGAGCAGTTCTTC	CASRRLRGLADEQFF	TRBJ2-1	NA	few	TRBV6-5
TGTGCCAGCAGTCCCCTTCCGGGGAGTGGTTTTGGTGGAAACACCATATATTTT	CASSPLPGSGFGGNTIYF	TRBJ1-3	NA	NA	TRBV7-9
TGTGCCAGCAGCTTAGTTCCTAGCGGGAGAAGAGAGACCCAGTACTTC	CASSLVPSGRRETQYF	TRBJ2-5	TRBD2	many	TRBV7-9
TGTGCCAGCGGCCCCCCAGACGTTAACACCGGGGAGCTGTTTTTT	CASGPPDVNTGELFF	TRBJ2-2	NA	NA	TRBV6-6
TGTGCTAGTGGTCCCCCTGGAGGGGGCGGGTACACCATATATTTT	CASGPPGGGGYTIYF	TRBJ1-3	TRBD1	many	TRBV12-5
TGCACCAGCAGCCCGGGACAGCCGGTGTACTATGGCTACACCTTC	CTSSPGQPVYYGYTF	TRBJ1-2	TRBD1	NA	TRBV4-1
TGTGCCAGCAGTTACTTCCGGGAGGGCTACGAGCAGTACTTC	CASSYFREGYEQYF	TRBJ2-7	TRBD2	many	TRBV6-2/TRBV6-3
TGTGCCAGCAGTTACGCGGGGGGATACAATGAGCAGTTCTTC	CASSYAGGYNEQFF	TRBJ2-1	TRBD2	few	TRBV6-2/TRBV6-3
TGCAGTGCTAGTCCCCGGAACACAGATACGCAGTATTTT	CSASPRNTDTQYF	TRBJ2-3	NA	many	TRBV20-1
TGTGCCAGCAGCCTCATAGGATTAGGAAGCGAGCAGTACTTC	CASSLIGLGSEQYF	TRBJ2-7	NA	many	TRBV6-5
TGCGCCAGCAGCCAAGAAGGTGTTGCGCCTCACTACGAGCAGTACTTC	CASSQEGVAPHYEQYF	TRBJ2-7	NA	many	TRBV4-1
TGCGCCAGCAGCCAAGCTCTAGCGATCTCCTACGAGCAGTACTTC	CASSQALAISYEQYF	TRBJ2-7	NA	many	TRBV4-3
TGTGCCAGCAGCTTGGCCAGAGGTACAGGGGTCACTTCGGAGACCCAGTACTTC	CASSLARGTGVTSETQYF	TRBJ2-5	TRBD1	NA	TRBV5-6
TGTGCCAGTAGTATAGGGCAGAGCTATGGCTACACCTTC	CASSIGQSYGYTF	TRBJ1-2	NA	many	TRBV19
TGCGCCAGCAGCCAAGGGACAGGACCAAACATTCAGTACTTC	CASSQGTGPNIQYF	TRBJ2-4	TRBD1	few	TRBV4-3
TGTGCCAGCAGCTTAGATCTTCTGGGGGCGGCTGATACGCAGTATTTT	CASSLDLLGAADTQYF	TRBJ2-3	NA	many	TRBV11-2
TGTGCCAGCAGCCAAAAAACAGGGGAGGATGGCTACACCTTC	CASSQKTGEDGYTF	TRBJ1-2	TRBD1	NA	TRBV16
TGTGCCAGTAGTATGAACAGGGCTGGGGAGCAGTACTTC	CASSMNRAGEQYF	TRBJ2-7	NA	few	TRBV19
TGTGCCAGCCGACTCGACACGAACACTGAAGCTTTCTTT	CASRLDTNTEAFF	TRBJ1-1	NA	few	TRBV11-2
TGTGCCACCAGTTTAACGAAAGGGCTCCACTTT	CATSLTKGLHF	TRBJ1-6	NA	few	TRBV24-1
TGCAGCGCTTCGGGACAGGGGGCGTCCGAGCAGTACTTC	CSASGQGASEQYF	TRBJ2-7	TRBD1	many	TRBV29-1
TGTGCCAGCACCAAAGCCGGACATATTAGGATCAACTATGGCTACACCTTC	CASTKAGHIRINYGYTF	TRBJ1-2	NA	many	TRBV6-5
TGTGCCTGGAGTGACAACTCACACTCCGAGCAGTACTTC	CAWSDNSHSEQYF	TRBJ2-7	NA	many	TRBV30
TGTGCCAGCAGCGTGTCCGATTTCGTCCTGCGCACAGATACGCAGTATTTT	CASSVSDFVLRTDTQYF	TRBJ2-3	NA	many	TRBV9
TGCAGCGTCTGGACTAGCGGGGGGCAACAGCAGTTCTTC	CSVWTSGGQQQFF	TRBJ2-1	TRBD2	many	TRBV29-1
TGTGCCAGCAGTGCAGGACTAGCGGGAGGAAACCAAGAGACCCAGTACTTC	CASSAGLAGGNQETQYF	TRBJ2-5	TRBD2	many	TRBV27
TGTGCCAGCTCACCACCCTACCCGGCAGGGGAGCTTGGCGAGACCCAGTACTTC	CASSPPYPAGELGETQYF	TRBJ2-5	NA	NA	TRBV18
TGTGCCAGCAGTGAAGCCTTGGGACAGGGCTTAACGCAGTATTTT	CASSEALGQGLTQYF	TRBJ2-3	TRBD1	many	TRBV2
TGTGCCAGCAACGTAGCAGGGGGCGGAGAAGGCTACACCTTC	CASNVAGGGEGYTF	TRBJ1-2	TRBD1	many	TRBV27
TGCGCCAGCAGCTTCTCCGGGACAGGGTACCAGCGCGGAAACATTCAGTACTTC	CASSFSGTGYQRGNIQYF	TRBJ2-4	TRBD1	many	TRBV5-1
TGTGCCAGCAGCAGGGGACTAGCGGGGGGTAACTACAATGAGCAGTTCTTC	CASSRGLAGGNYNEQFF	TRBJ2-1	TRBD2	NA	TRBV7-8